A single sample gave rise to the 12 T cell receptor beta chains below, sequenced in a study of blood T cell repertoires in COVID-19. Here immunoSEQ multiplex PCR was the method, and the copy in TCRdb shows in-frame clones only, minus some. The sample lists approximately 220,000 clones; 80% to 90% were seen once. Sequenced sample: PBMCs or T cells enriched from blood (not recorded which). All receptors derive from a middle-aged woman with acute COVID-19.

The gene calls are TRBV28 and TRBJ2-7; D unresolved. From germline, CDR1 is MDHEN and CDR2 SYDVKM. Trimming removed 3 bases from V and 2 bases from J, with 5 bases in between. The CDR3 runs 12 residues. The DNA of the CDR3 is TGTGCCAGCAGTTTTGAGGCCTACGAGCAGTACTTC. This codes for CASSFEAYEQYF.

The chain combines TRBV3-1 (or the pseudogene TRBV3-2) with TRBJ2-5; TRBD1 matches 8 bases. The CDR3 consists of 13 residues. Germline trimming cut 4 bases from V and 4 bases from J; bases unmatched to any gene: 2. CDR1 is LGHDT, CDR2 YNNKEL, per germline (reference sequence). The CDR3 nucleotides are TGTGCCAGCAGCCCCGACAGGGGAGAGACCCAGTACTTC. Its protein is CASSPDRGETQYF.

This chain uses TRBV7-2 with TRBJ1-4; no definite D call. CDR3 length: 14 amino acids. With 2 bases removed from V and 8 bases from J, the gap between germline ends came to 12 bases. Germline lookup yields CDR1 SGHTA and CDR2 FQGNSA. The CDR3 nucleotides are TGTGCCAGCAGCTTAAACGAGGGATCGGAAAAACTGTTTTTT. The encoded protein is CASSLNEGSEKLFF. Full variable domain (remainder filled in from reference TRBV7-2 and TRBJ1-4): GAGVSQSPSNKVTEKGKDVELRCDPISGHTALYWYRQSLGQGLEFLIYFQGNSAPDKSGLPSDRFSAERTGGSVSTLTIQRTQQEDSAVYLCASSLNEGSEKLFFGSGTQLSVL.

V usage is TRBV9 and J usage is TRBJ2-7; 11 positions match TRBD2. J was trimmed by 3 bases and V by 4 bases; bases with no gene match: 9. This CDR3 has 16 amino acids. The germline CDR1 and CDR2 sequences are SGDLS and YYNGEE. The CDR3 nucleotides read TGTGCCAGCAGCCCAAGAGAGACTAGCGGGAACTACGAGCAGTACTTC. It yields the protein CASSPRETSGNYEQYF.

The genes are TRBV9 and TRBJ2-2; TRBD1 agrees at 7 bases. The CDR3 runs 17 residues. Trimming cost V 4 bases and J 4 bases; bases outside gene matches: 13. Per the germline V gene, CDR1 is SGDLS and CDR2 is YYNGEE. CDR3: CASSNLRGYLGTGELFF. DNA of the CDR3: TGTGCCAGCAGCAACCTCAGGGGGTATCTGGGCACCGGGGAGCTGTTTTTT.

This chain links TRBV3-1 (or the pseudogene TRBV3-2) with TRBJ2-7; tentative D call: TRBD1 (5 bases). This CDR3 comprises 13 residues. Germline V gives CDR1 LGHDT, CDR2 YNNKEL (reference sequence). The V end lost 2 bases, the J end lost 4 bases, and 9 bases lay between the germline ends. CDR3 sequence: CASSQPDTYEQYF. Here the CDR3 DNA reads TGTGCCAGCAGCCAACCGGACACATACGAGCAGTACTTC.

This clone appeared a single time. This chain connects TRBV3-1 (or the pseudogene TRBV3-2) to TRBJ2-7; D not resolved. V shed 0 bases and J shed 3 bases, with 12 bases lying between them. The CDR3 contains 15 residues. Germline loops: CDR1 LGHDT, CDR2 YNNKEL (reference sequence). The CDR3 DNA is TGTGCCAGCAGCCAAGAGGAGTTCGCAGTCTACGAGCAGTACTTC. Translating gives CASSQEEFAVYEQYF.

The genes are TRBV5-1 and TRBJ2-5; weak D call: TRBD2 (5 bases). This CDR3 is built from 13 residues. Germline V gene sequence: CDR1 SGHRS, CDR2 YFSETQ. The germline V and J ends were trimmed by 4 bases and 5 bases, with 12 bases remaining between them. CDR3 region: CASSARVGETQYF. The CDR3 nucleotides are TGCGCCAGCAGCGCGAGGGTCGGGGAGACCCAGTACTTC.

The rearrangement joins TRBV28 to TRBJ1-2, with D perhaps matching TRBD1 (6 bases). With 6 bases removed from V and 7 bases from J, the gap between germline ends came to 18 bases. The CDR3 contains 14 residues. Per germline, CDR1 MDHEN and CDR2 SYDVKM. The CDR3 reads CASSSPGEGGGYTF. CDR3 in DNA: TGTGCCAGCAGCTCCCCAGGGGAGGGGGGTGGCTACACCTTC.

This clone was counted once. This chain uses TRBV5-1 with TRBJ2-7, with 8 bases matching TRBD2. The CDR3 spans 17 residues. The germline gives CDR1 SGHRS, CDR2 YFSETQ. V gave up 0 bases and J gave up 3 bases; unmatched junction bases: 11. CDR3 sequence reads: CASSLAKGTRGDYEQYF. DNA of the CDR3: TGCGCCAGCAGCTTGGCAAAGGGGACTAGGGGGGACTACGAGCAGTACTTC. The variable domain in full, completed from reference TRBV5-1 and TRBJ2-7, reads KAGVTQTPRYLIKTRGQQVTLSCSPISGHRSVSWYQQTPGQGLQFLFEYFSETQRNKGNFPGRFSGRQFSNSRSEMNVSTLELGDSALYLCASSLAKGTRGDYEQYFGPGTRLTVT.

This clone was observed once. V usage is TRBV4-1 and J usage is TRBJ2-6; D unresolved. Trimming shortened V by 1 base and J by 0 bases, and 4 bases separated the two germline ends. The CDR3 is 15 residues long. CDR1 is MGHRA and CDR2 is YSYEKL in the germline V gene. The CDR3 protein is CASSQAGSGANVLTF. CDR3 nucleotide sequence: TGCGCCAGCAGCCAAGCGGGCTCTGGGGCCAACGTCCTGACTTTC.

V gene TRBV19 combines with J gene TRBJ1-1; D possibly corresponds to TRBD1 (5 bases). The germline V and J ends were trimmed by 3 bases and 4 bases, with 9 bases remaining between them. CDR1 and CDR2 from the germline V gene are LNHDA and SQIVND (reference sequence). The CDR3 has 13 residues. CDR3 nucleotides: TGTGCCAGTAGTATCAACGGGGGCACTGAAGCTTTCTTT. Translating gives CASSINGGTEAFF.